This T cell receptor beta chain stems from a study of cytomegalovirus exposure and HLA in healthy donors. This clone was recorded once. Use of 60 Vbeta and 13 Jbeta primers characterized the PCR. Data came from immunoSEQ multiplex PCR; TCRdb stores just in-frame clones and leaves some out. The sample yields 120,000 to 150,000 clones, around four fifths seen once. This sequence was found in a male donor in good health and CMV-seronegative. Sequenced input: PBMCs.

CDR3 loop: CASSPPQEAKNIQYF. The CDR3 DNA reads TGTGCCAGCAGTCCTCCACAGGAAGCCAAAAACATTCAGTACTTC. This chain joins TRBV28 and TRBJ2-4; tentative D call: TRBD1 (5 bases). With 5 bases removed from V and 0 bases from J, the gap between germline ends came to 11 bases. Germline V gives CDR1 MDHEN, CDR2 SYDVKM. This CDR3 contains 15 residues.